The text below deals with one TCR beta chain. No cognate antigen has been identified for it. It has no much larger one-base neighbor in the sample; base qualities were not kept. This sample was taken from a study of T cells in localized non-small cell lung cancer (dated by TCRdb to the early 2020s). As for the study more broadly: T cell repertoires of hundreds of early-stage NSCLC patients were analyzed, with tumors being compared against uninvolved tumor-adjacent lungs. A mean age of around 66 years was recorded for the NSCLC patients, of whom under 150 were male and 85 to 110 were female. The cohort was made up of around 240 treatment-naive NSCLC patients whose localized lung tumors had been resected.

TCR beta CDR3 regions were sequenced from DNA using the immunoSEQ Assay. In the source study's methods: T cell density was computed as TCR beta template counts normalized to usable DNA estimated by amplifying housekeeping genes. Using the preseqR package, richness was estimated by extrapolating to 120,000 templates for tissue samples and 400,000 templates for PBMC samples. Clonality was taken to be one minus Pielou's evenness. Tissue-enriched TCRs were identified through differential abundance testing performed on productive amino-acid clonotypes, with a minimum total count of 5 and an alpha of 0.1. The Jaccard Index and the Morisita Overlap Index were used to measure repertoire overlap between compartments. GLIPH grouped TCR beta CDR3s together with public tetramer-defined viral CDR3s, and a viral motif had to include at least three viral sequences and show V-gene enrichment. TCRdb took this table from immuneACCESS and kept in-frame rearrangements with V and J called. Such tables lack part of the clones; where checked against another copy, unresolved V genes explain under half of the gap, and the rest is unexplained. The D gene and trimming were derived from the DNA, and the V and J assignments and clone size from that table. The sample records 40,000 or so clones, about 90% of which are singletons. The ten biggest clones cover approximately 6.6% of the sample.

Findings and caveats that apply to the study as a whole: Because the study design was exploratory, TCR variables were selected using unadjusted p-values without false-discovery rate correction. Because multi-region tumor sequencing was not performed, intratumor heterogeneity could not be ruled out. Higher T cell density in blood was associated with longer overall survival, whereas higher clonality in adjacent lung was associated with shorter survival. A median of roughly 60 of the top 100 tumor clones were detected in paired uninvolved adjacent lung, and 28 of these tumor clones were also found among the top 100 clones of the paired uninvolved adjacent lung. The highest T cell clonality was observed in uninvolved tumor-adjacent lung, where clonality exceeded that of tumor, suggesting that antigenic responses were more focused in uninvolved tumor-adjacent lung.

At diagnosis, tumor, uninvolved tumor-adjacent lung and peripheral blood were collected and then preserved as a mix of FFPE and fresh-frozen material. For TCR repertoire profiling, the blood samples were analyzed as peripheral blood mononuclear cells. Trimming costs V 3 bases and J 1 base, and their ends lie 9 bases apart. CDR1 KGHSH and CDR2 LQKENI were looked up in the germline V gene. The CDR3 covers 14 residues, taking in both the cysteine and the phenylalanine. CDR3 DNA only is kept here, 42 bases in frame from base 1. The chain employs TRBV18 and TRBJ1-1; tentative D gene TRBD1, with 5 bases matching. This material consisted of peripheral blood, taken before any cancer treatment. The receptor was derived from a man aged 40-75 years with stage I lung adenocarcinoma. The nucleotide sequence reads TGTGCCAGCTCACCGGGGCTCGAGAACACTGAAGCTTTCTTT. It is translated as CASSPGLENTEAFF.